This T cell receptor (beta chain) was profiled in a study of shared clonotypes between healthy human individuals. The overall study: Each donor's CD4 naive and CD4 memory cells filled three plates apiece, CD8 naive two, and CD8 memory one. Study results and limitations: Sharing across four donors was highest in naive CD4 (around 5%) and lowest in memory CD8 (0.4%).

This table comes from immunoSEQ multiplex PCR, and its TCRdb copy is limited to in-frame clones, with some not included. The repertoire holds under 1,100,000 clones, with roughly 80% as singletons. This CDR3 has 13 residues. The V and J ends lost 7 bases and 0 bases respectively, with 10 bases between them. CDR1 and CDR2 from the germline V gene are MNHEY and SMNVEV (reference sequence). As concerns this clone: As yet, its antigen is unknown.

The chain recombines TRBV27 with TRBJ2-7; D is unclear. The sample taken for sequencing was memory CD4+ T cells sorted from blood. Stated subset: CD45RA-negative fraction. The sequence was collected from a man between 18 and 29 years old in good health. In nucleotides, the CDR3 is TGTGCCAGCATTCATCCTAGCTCCTACGAGCAGTACTTC. Encoded protein: CASIHPSSYEQYF.